This T cell receptor beta chain was sequenced in a study of CD8 T cells in Susac syndrome. V was cut by 3 bases and J by 6 bases, with 9 bases left in between. The CDR3 totals 12 residues. Germline CDR1 is DFQATT and CDR2 is SNEGSKA (reference sequence). Blood CD8+ and CD4+ T cells underwent high-throughput TCR beta sequencing. Reverse transcription of roughly 0.5 to 1 ug RNA used random hexamers. TCRdb re-called the immunoSEQ multiplex PCR reads with MiXCR, one entry per CDR3 protein. The sample yields 200,000 to 250,000 distinct CDR3 sequences, just over 90% seen once. The source is a human donor with multiple sclerosis. Sequencing input: CD4+ T cells from PBMCs. The chain combines TRBV20-1 with TRBJ1-5, with D tentatively TRBD1 (5 bases). This chain's CDR3 is CSARYGTQPQHF. The CDR3 nucleotides read TGCAGTGCTAGGTACGGGACTCAGCCCCAGCATTTT.